Here is one TCR beta chain with its context. Its cognate antigen is unknown. Both 60 Vbeta primers and 13 Jbeta primers went into the PCR. Profiling relied on immunoSEQ multiplex PCR, and the TCRdb table lists in-frame clones only, not all of them. The sample yields 100,000 to 150,000 clones, about 78% seen once. This specimen comes from a study of cytomegalovirus exposure and HLA in healthy donors. Study-wide points: Most TCR beta V segments were productive about 90% or about 30% of the time in an earlier analysis. The study labeled 164 TCR beta chains cytomegalovirus-associated. V segments that were indistinguishable, TRBV6-2 and TRBV6-3 among them, were omitted from analysis.

The CDR3 is made up of 15 amino acids. V was trimmed by 8 bases and J by 3 bases, leaving 20 bases between them. The germline gives CDR1 SQVTM, CDR2 ANQGSEA. The sequence came from a man aged 25 to 40 in good health and CMV-seronegative. The genes are TRBV29-1 and TRBJ1-5; D perhaps matches TRBD1 (5 bases). The sequencing sample was made of PBMCs. The DNA for the CDR3 is TGCAGCTTCGGTAAGATTGGACACATCAATCAGCCCCAGCATTTT. Encoded protein: CSFGKIGHINQPQHF.